A single T cell receptor (beta chain) is shown here with its context. Its cognate antigen is unknown. The CDR3 sequence is 15 residues long. The V gene end was trimmed by 5 bases and the J gene end by 8 bases; junction bases not matched to a gene: 11. CDR1 is DFQATT, CDR2 SNEGSKA, per germline (reference sequence). This specimen comes from a study of T-cell reconstitution after alpha-beta-depleted transplantation in children. The study, taken as a whole, reports: From newly produced T cells came most of the T-cell counts and diversity one year after transplant. It was surviving recipient T cells and thymic progenitors that gave some patients high TCRbeta diversity at day 60. Where alpha-beta T cells came from about two months after transplant was reportedly several hundred expanded graft clones.

A TCRbeta library incorporating unique molecular identifiers was prepared. A single record per CDR3 protein comes from TCRdb applying MiXCR to the PCR reads. The sample lists about 440,000 distinct CDR3 sequences, approximately 41% occurring once. The sample here was PBMCs, taken before TCRalphabeta/CD19-depleted stem cell transplant. This receptor was obtained from a girl aged 2 to 9 with aplastic anemia, due to receive a stem cell transplant. The chain recombines TRBV20-1 with TRBJ1-4, with 10 nucleotides matching TRBD1. This CDR3 is CSAHDRQGAEEKLFF. Here the CDR3 DNA reads TGCAGTGCTCACGATAGACAGGGGGCGGAAGAAAAACTGTTTTTT.